Listed below are T cell receptor beta chains from one sample, sequenced in a study of CD8+ T cells in alopecia areata. The table came from immunoSEQ multiplex PCR; TCRdb's copy has only in-frame clones and leaves some out. This table holds roughly 97,000 clones, around 38% found once. Input material: CD4+ T cells sorted from blood. Source of these receptors: a human donor with alopecia areata. Each CDR3 is given with its conserved first and last residue. The D gene is left open where the match is weak. Expanded clones are given a class, and other clones once, few, many or no size at all.

j_call clone_size v_call d_call cdr3_aa cdr3_nt
TRBJ2-3 few TRBV4-2 - CASSQVGASDTQYF TGTGCCAGCAGCCAGGTGGGGGCCTCAGATACGCAGTATTTT
TRBJ1-1 few TRBV28 TRBD1 CASSLYRMGDRGRITEAFF TGTGCCAGCAGTTTATATAGAATGGGGGACAGGGGGCGGATCACTGAAGCTTTCTTT
TRBJ1-3 - TRBV30 - CAWSDGRDEHSGNTIYF TGTGCCTGGAGTGATGGCAGGGATGAACACTCTGGAAACACCATATATTTT
TRBJ2-5 - TRBV5-1 TRBD1 CASSPGTVQETQYF TGCGCCAGCAGCCCGGGGACAGTCCAAGAGACCCAGTACTTC
TRBJ2-7 - TRBV18 TRBD2 CASSPSASGREQYF TGTGCCAGCTCACCATCGGCTAGCGGGAGAGAGCAGTACTTC
TRBJ2-1 - TRBV2 - CASSAESSYNEQFF TGTGCCAGCAGTGCGGAGAGCTCCTACAATGAGCAGTTCTTC
TRBJ1-2 - TRBV18 - CASSPDQGNYGYTF TGTGCCAGCTCACCAGACCAGGGAAACTATGGCTACACCTTC
TRBJ2-5 - TRBV6-5 - CASSYLGVAETQYF TGTGCCAGCAGTTACCTTGGGGTGGCGGAGACCCAGTACTTC
TRBJ1-1 - TRBV29-1 - CSVARPLNTEAFF TGCAGCGTTGCAAGACCTTTGAACACTGAAGCTTTCTTT
TRBJ2-5 few TRBV7-2 - CASSPPLQETQYF TGTGCCAGCAGCCCCCCACTACAGGAGACCCAGTACTTC
TRBJ1-1 - TRBV7-3 TRBD1 CASSPTGGRMNTEAFF TGTGCCAGCAGCCCTACAGGGGGCAGAATGAACACTGAAGCTTTCTTT
TRBJ1-1 - TRBV29-1 - CSVFRRMNTEAFF TGCAGCGTTTTTAGACGGATGAACACTGAAGCTTTCTTT
TRBJ2-3 few TRBV7-9 - CASGRGSTDTQYF TGTGCCAGCGGTCGGGGAAGCACAGATACGCAGTATTTT
TRBJ1-5 once TRBV30 - CAYGTVNQPQHF TGTGCCTACGGAACAGTCAATCAGCCCCAGCATTTT
TRBJ2-6 - TRBV5-1 - CASSFEGPGANVLTF TGCGCCAGCAGCTTCGAGGGACCCGGGGCCAACGTCCTGACTTTC
TRBJ2-7 few TRBV18 - CASSPIEGPREQYF TGTGCCAGCTCACCAATAGAGGGACCTAGAGAGCAGTACTTC
TRBJ1-5 - TRBV6-6 - CASSPLDSNQPQHF TGTGCCAGCAGTCCCCTGGACAGCAATCAGCCCCAGCATTTT
TRBJ1-2 - TRBV7-2 TRBD1 CASSLRTGEGYTF TGTGCCAGCAGCCTACGGACAGGGGAGGGCTACACCTTC
TRBJ2-2 few TRBV29-1 TRBD1 CSVDLDGTGIAGELFF TGCAGCGTTGACCTCGACGGGACAGGGATCGCCGGGGAGCTGTTTTTT
TRBJ2-1 - TRBV19 TRBD1 CASSRYGTGGNEQFF TGTGCCAGTAGTAGGTATGGGACAGGGGGGAATGAGCAGTTCTTC
TRBJ2-1 - TRBV28 - CASNRVGLPSSYNEQFF TGTGCCAGCAATCGGGTGGGGTTGCCGAGCTCCTACAATGAGCAGTTCTTC
TRBJ2-7 few TRBV11-2 - CASSLLGGGEQYF TGTGCCAGCAGCTTATTGGGGGGCGGCGAGCAGTACTTC
TRBJ2-1 - TRBV5-1 TRBD2 CASSLASSGYNEQFF TGCGCCAGCAGCTTGGCGTCTAGCGGATACAATGAGCAGTTCTTC
TRBJ2-7 few TRBV27 - CASSLSRGSYEQYF TGTGCCAGCAGTTTATCCCGGGGAAGCTACGAGCAGTACTTC
TRBJ1-1 - TRBV30 - CAWNSVLNTEAFF TGTGCCTGGAATTCGGTTTTGAACACTGAAGCTTTCTTT
TRBJ1-5 few TRBV7-6 - CASSLADNQPQHF TGTGCCAGCAGCTTAGCAGACAATCAGCCCCAGCATTTT
TRBJ2-5 - TRBV7-2 - CASSPHETQYF TGTGCCAGCAGCCCCCATGAGACCCAGTACTTC
TRBJ1-5 - TRBV4-1 - CASSQERGSGNQPQHF TGCGCCAGCAGCCAAGAGCGGGGCAGTGGCAATCAGCCCCAGCATTTT
TRBJ2-4 - TRBV2 TRBD1 CASSADRGAKNIQYF TGTGCCAGCAGCGCAGACAGGGGGGCCAAAAACATTCAGTACTTC